Listed here are 19 T cell receptor beta chains from one sample, sequenced in a study of blood T cell repertoires in COVID-19 (dated by TCRdb to the early 2020s). Library generation was performed with the immunoSEQ multiplex PCR assay. What TCRdb holds here is the immuneACCESS table cut down to in-frame rearrangements. Part of the clones is not present; checked against another copy, under half of the missing clones reflect an unresolved V gene, and the others are unexplained. This sample has a few hundred thousand clones in its table, and approximately 80% of those were observed once. The ten top clones hold around 2% of the sample. Sequenced material: peripheral blood. Receptor source: a man aged 30-40 years who had recovered from COVID-19.

V and J are TRBV5-1 and TRBJ2-1; 8 bases align to TRBD1. This CDR3 region has 18 residues. The germline CDR1 and CDR2 sequences are SGHRS and YFSETQ. V gave up 5 bases and J gave up 8 bases; unmatched junction bases: 21. The CDR3 is CASRNGTGIQTYRDEQFF. CDR3 nucleotides: TGCGCCAGCAGAAACGGGACAGGAATACAAACTTACCGGGATGAGCAGTTCTTC.

The chain couples TRBV7-3 to TRBJ2-2; TRBD2 matches at 10 bases. The CDR3 is made up of 15 amino acids. The junction had 0 bases not matched to a gene; V was cut back by 4 bases and J by 1 base. CDR1 is SGHTA, CDR2 FQGTGA, per germline. The CDR3 is CASSWTSGNTGELFF. The DNA for the CDR3 is TGTGCCAGCAGCTGGACTAGCGGGAACACCGGGGAGCTGTTTTTT.

As concerns this clone: Being one base from a much bigger clone, this may be a read error. Other nucleotide sequences from this sample produce the same CDR3. The V and J genes are TRBV5-1 and TRBJ1-1, with 8 positions matching TRBD1. In germline, CDR1 is SGHRS, CDR2 YFSETQ. V trimming: 0 bases; J trimming: 3 bases; junction bases outside the gene matches: 1. The CDR3 is 14 residues long. As DNA, the CDR3 is TGCGCCAGCAGCTTGGGACAGGGGTACACTGAAGCTTTCTTT. Protein: CASSLGQGYTEAFF.

V is TRBV7-9 and J is TRBJ2-4; TRBD1 aligns across 7 bases. Germline CDR1 is SEHNR and CDR2 is FQNEAQ (reference sequence). This CDR3 comprises 11 residues. Trimming at V came to 5 bases and at J to 13 bases, leaving 5 bases not matched to a gene. In DNA, the CDR3 is TGTGCCAGCAGCCCAACGACAGGGCAGTACTTC. It codes for CASSPTTGQYF.

The chain uses TRBV6-2 or TRBV6-3 and TRBJ1-5, with unresolved D. V was pared by 3 bases and J by 2 bases, with 14 bases between. Germline CDR1 is MNHEY and CDR2 is SVGEGT. The CDR3 is 16 residues long. CDR3 sequence reads: CASSYGWQARNQPQHF. For the CDR3, the DNA is TGTGCCAGCAGTTATGGGTGGCAGGCCCGCAATCAGCCCCAGCATTTT.

This clone was counted between two and nine times. The chain employs TRBV2 and TRBJ1-4, with 10 bases matching TRBD1. CDR1 SNHLY and CDR2 FYNNEI come from the germline V gene. The CDR3 has 15 residues. J gave up 6 bases and V 6 bases, and 7 bases lay outside the gene matches. The CDR3: CASRIPGTGDEKLFF. The CDR3, as DNA: TGTGCCAGCAGGATACCCGGGACAGGGGATGAAAAACTGTTTTTT.

The chain employs TRBV4-1 and TRBJ1-3; D is perhaps TRBD1 (6 bases). CDR1 is MGHRA, CDR2 YSYEKL, per germline. V was shortened by 6 bases and J by 7 bases, with 16 bases between the two germline ends. The CDR3 is 14 amino acids. The CDR3 bases are TGCGCCAGCAGACCGACAGGACTCGGCAACACCATATATTTT. It specifies CASRPTGLGNTIYF.

This chain joins TRBV24-1 and TRBJ1-1, with no clear D. V lost 11 bases to trimming and J lost 1 base, with 13 bases between them. The germline V gene encodes CDR1 KGHDR and CDR2 SFDVKD. CDR3 length: 13 residues. The CDR3 DNA sequence: TGTGCCATCCCGGTTCGGGGGAACACTGAAGCTTTCTTT. Amino acid sequence: CAIPVRGNTEAFF.

V is TRBV28 and J is TRBJ2-5, with 9 bases fitting TRBD2. This CDR3 spans 16 amino acids. Germline assignment: CDR1 MDHEN and CDR2 SYDVKM. V dropped 5 bases and J dropped 1; count of bases not matched to a gene: 8. DNA for the CDR3: TGTGCCAGCAGTCCAAGCAGGGGACTAGCCCAAGAGACCCAGTACTTC. As protein: CASSPSRGLAQETQYF.

The V and J genes are TRBV28 and TRBJ1-4, with 10 bases identical to TRBD1. From germline, CDR1 is MDHEN and CDR2 SYDVKM. Trimming cost V 5 bases and J 10 bases; bases outside gene matches: 7. CDR3 length: 14 residues. The CDR3 coding sequence is TGTGCCAGCAGTCAAGGGGACAGGGGCGGAAAACTGTTTTTT. Amino acid sequence: CASSQGDRGGKLFF.

The chain uses TRBV2 and TRBJ2-1; no clear D. Trimming removed 5 bases at V and 5 bases at J, with 4 bases between. CDR1 and CDR2 from the germline V gene are SNHLY and FYNNEI. This CDR3 is built from 11 residues. DNA of the CDR3: TGTGCCAGCAGTTTTAACAATGAGCAGTTCTTC. Protein sequence: CASSFNNEQFF.

The rearrangement uses TRBV3-1 (or the pseudogene TRBV3-2) and TRBJ1-4, with D unresolved. V gave up 1 base and J gave up 1 base, with 7 bases separating them. CDR1 is LGHDT, CDR2 YNNKEL, per germline (reference sequence). CDR3 length equals 15 residues. DNA of the CDR3: TGTGCCAGCAGCCAAGCGGGTAGAACTAATGAAAAACTGTTTTTT. It translates to CASSQAGRTNEKLFF.

The genes are TRBV5-1 and TRBJ2-5; a possible D gene is TRBD1 (6 bases). The V gene's germline CDR1 is SGHRS and CDR2 YFSETQ. V lost 1 base and J lost 4, with 17 bases in between. This CDR3 is built from 16 residues. As DNA, the CDR3 is TGCGCCAGCAGCTTGCTGCCAGGGGCCGGCGGAGAGACCCAGTACTTC. Amino acid sequence: CASSLLPGAGGETQYF.

CDR3 residues: CASRDSPNTGELFF. In nucleotides, the CDR3 is TGCGCCAGCAGGGACAGCCCGAACACCGGGGAGCTGTTTTTT. The chain combines TRBV10-1 with TRBJ2-2; maybe TRBD1 (6 bases). V was cut by 6 bases and J by 0 bases, with 8 bases left in between. Germline CDR1 WNHNN, CDR2 SYGVQD (reference sequence). The CDR3 is 14 amino acids.

The rearrangement links TRBV4-1 to TRBJ1-1, with 12 bases fitting TRBD1. This CDR3 has 17 residues. Germline V gene sequence: CDR1 MGHRA, CDR2 YSYEKL. V was clipped by 3 bases and J by 4 bases; unmatched bases: 9. CDR3 amino acids: CASSHPGQGAGGTEAFF. The CDR3 nucleotides read TGCGCCAGCAGCCACCCGGGACAGGGGGCCGGTGGCACTGAAGCTTTCTTT.

The chain carries TRBV6-5 and TRBJ1-1; D gene unclear. V was pared by 0 bases and J by 3 bases, with 8 bases between. CDR1 is MNHEY and CDR2 is SVGAGI in the germline V gene. The CDR3 covers 14 residues. The CDR3 nucleotides are TGTGCCAGCAGTTACTCACCGGGTTACACTGAAGCTTTCTTT. Translated, it gives CASSYSPGYTEAFF.

The rearrangement uses TRBV27 and TRBJ2-5; 8 bases map to TRBD1. Germline lookup yields CDR1 MNHEY and CDR2 SMNVEV (reference sequence). J lost 5 bases, V lost 3 bases, and 2 bases had no gene match. The CDR3 contains 13 residues. The CDR3 DNA is TGTGCCAGCAGTTTTGCAGGGGGCGAGACCCAGTACTTC. Translation gives CASSFAGGETQYF.

Only one count was recorded for this clone. The chain uses TRBV6-5 and TRBJ2-5; TRBD1 agrees at 7 bases. This CDR3 contains 15 residues. The germline CDR1 and CDR2 sequences are MNHEY and SVGAGI. V shed 6 bases, J shed 0 bases, and the junction held 7 bases outside the gene matches. The CDR3 coding sequence is TGTGCCAGCAGGACGGGACAGATCTACCAAGAGACCCAGTACTTC. It is translated as CASRTGQIYQETQYF.

V gene TRBV7-9 combines with J gene TRBJ2-7; 16 nucleotides agree with TRBD2. Germline CDR1 is SEHNR and CDR2 is FQNEAQ (reference sequence). The CDR3 sequence is 19 residues long. With 6 bases clipped from V and 2 bases from J, the junction kept 13 bases outside the gene matches. The CDR3 reads CASRRQAMGLAGGPYEQYF. DNA for the CDR3: TGTGCCAGCAGGCGACAGGCTATGGGACTAGCGGGGGGGCCCTACGAGCAGTACTTC.